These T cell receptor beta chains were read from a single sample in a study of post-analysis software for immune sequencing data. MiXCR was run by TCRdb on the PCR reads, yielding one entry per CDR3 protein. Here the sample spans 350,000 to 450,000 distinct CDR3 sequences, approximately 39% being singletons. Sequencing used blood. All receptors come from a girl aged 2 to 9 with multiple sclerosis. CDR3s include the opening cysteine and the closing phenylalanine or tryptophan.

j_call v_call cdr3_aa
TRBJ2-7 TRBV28 CASSLYLANSYEQYF
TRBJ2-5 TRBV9 CASSLSGGLSQETQYF
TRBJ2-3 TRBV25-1 CASSATPGAGGTDTQYF
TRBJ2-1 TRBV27 CASSDRDRANNEQFF
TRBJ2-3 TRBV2 CASSEQGGVDTQYF
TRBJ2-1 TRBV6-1 CASSRDRGVFRGYNEQFF
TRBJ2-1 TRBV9 CASSVVSGPYNEQFF
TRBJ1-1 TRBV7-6 CASSLEGDTEAFF
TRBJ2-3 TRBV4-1 CASSHPKPGGNTDTQYF
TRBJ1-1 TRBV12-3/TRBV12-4 CASSLLAPGPSSWHTEAFF
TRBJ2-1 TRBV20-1 CSANPGGAGSYNEQFF
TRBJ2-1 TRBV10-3 CAISETGGGNEQFF
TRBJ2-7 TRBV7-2 CASTLLGSQYF
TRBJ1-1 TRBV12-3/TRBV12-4 CASSLTGLTEAFF
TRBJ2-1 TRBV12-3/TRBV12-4 CASSFSLTSGGQQFF
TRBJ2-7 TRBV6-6 CASSYTVGAPYNEQYF
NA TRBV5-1 CASSWLGYEQYF
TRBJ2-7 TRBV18 CASSPPPGYFFDEQYF
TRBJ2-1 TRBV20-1 CSAPPRREDEQFF
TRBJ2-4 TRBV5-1 CASSLGWQGENIQYF
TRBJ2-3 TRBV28 CASSLGGTSGGTQYF
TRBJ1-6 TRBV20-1 CSARGLGTGNSPLHF
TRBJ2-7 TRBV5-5 CASSLVRYSSYEQYF
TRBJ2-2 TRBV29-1 CSVPGTSNTGELFF
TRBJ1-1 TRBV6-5 CASSYSGQLNTEAFF
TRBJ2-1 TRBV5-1 CASSGGQGGNNEQFF
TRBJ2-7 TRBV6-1 CASSEASFSYEQYF
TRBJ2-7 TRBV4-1 CASSQGHSLYEQYF
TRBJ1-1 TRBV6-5 CASSYSPTGSTEAFF
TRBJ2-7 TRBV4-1 CASSQDVGQGYEQYF
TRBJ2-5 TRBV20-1 CSGTEFAETQYF
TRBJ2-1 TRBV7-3 CASSLTGTSGRSNEQFF
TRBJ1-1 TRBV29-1 CSGQRMNTEAFF
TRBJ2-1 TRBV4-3 CASSQVAAGVPNEQFF